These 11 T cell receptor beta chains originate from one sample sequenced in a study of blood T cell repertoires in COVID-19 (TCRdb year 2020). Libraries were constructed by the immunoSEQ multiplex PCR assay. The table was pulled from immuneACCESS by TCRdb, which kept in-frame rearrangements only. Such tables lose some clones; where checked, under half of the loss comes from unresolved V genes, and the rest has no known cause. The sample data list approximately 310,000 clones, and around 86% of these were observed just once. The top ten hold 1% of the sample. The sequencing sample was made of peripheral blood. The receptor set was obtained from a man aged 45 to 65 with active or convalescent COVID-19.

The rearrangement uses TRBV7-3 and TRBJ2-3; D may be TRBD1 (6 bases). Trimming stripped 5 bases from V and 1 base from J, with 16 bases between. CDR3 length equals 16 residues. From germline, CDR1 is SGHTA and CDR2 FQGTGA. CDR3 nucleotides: TGTGCCAGCAGCCCGTACTCAGGGGCTGGCACAGATACGCAGTATTTT. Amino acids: CASSPYSGAGTDTQYF.

The CDR3 here is CAAKQAGGKSSYNSPLHF. The CDR3 DNA follows: TGTGCCGCGAAACAGGCGGGGGGGAAAAGCTCCTATAATTCACCCCTCCACTTT. The gene calls are TRBV19 and TRBJ1-6; the D gene is possibly TRBD1 (5 bases). There are 18 residues in the CDR3. Germline lookup yields CDR1 LNHDA and CDR2 SQIVND (reference sequence). V shed 11 bases and J shed 0 bases, with 23 bases lying between them.

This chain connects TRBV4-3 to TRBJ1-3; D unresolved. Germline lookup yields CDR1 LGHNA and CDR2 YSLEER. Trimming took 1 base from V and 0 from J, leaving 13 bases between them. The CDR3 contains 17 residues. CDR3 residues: CASSQAGNSRSGNTIYF. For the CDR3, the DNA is TGCGCCAGCAGCCAAGCCGGGAACAGCCGCTCTGGAAACACCATATATTTT.

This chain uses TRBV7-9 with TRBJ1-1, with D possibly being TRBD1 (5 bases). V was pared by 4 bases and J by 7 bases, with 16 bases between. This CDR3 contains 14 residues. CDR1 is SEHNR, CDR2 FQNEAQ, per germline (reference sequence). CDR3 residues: CASSSPSRGVEAFF. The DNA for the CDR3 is TGTGCCAGCAGCTCCCCATCCCGGGGGGTTGAAGCTTTCTTT.

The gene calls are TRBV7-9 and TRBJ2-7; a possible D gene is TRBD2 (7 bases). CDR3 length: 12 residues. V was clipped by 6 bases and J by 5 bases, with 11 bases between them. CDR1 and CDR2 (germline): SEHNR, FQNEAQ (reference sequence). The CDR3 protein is CASSGGANEQYF. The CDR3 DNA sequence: TGTGCCAGCAGTGGGGGGGCTAACGAGCAGTACTTC.

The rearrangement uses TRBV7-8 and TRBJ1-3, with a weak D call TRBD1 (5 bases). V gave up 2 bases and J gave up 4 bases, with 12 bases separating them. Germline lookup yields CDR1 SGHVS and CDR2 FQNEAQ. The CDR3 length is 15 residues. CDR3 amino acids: CASSLWGVGGNTIYF. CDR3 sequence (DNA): TGTGCCAGCAGCTTATGGGGGGTAGGGGGAAACACCATATATTTT.

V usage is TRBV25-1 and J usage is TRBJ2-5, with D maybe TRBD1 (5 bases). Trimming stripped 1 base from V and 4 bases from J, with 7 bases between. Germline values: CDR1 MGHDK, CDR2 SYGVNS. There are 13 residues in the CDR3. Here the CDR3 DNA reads TGTGCCAGCAGTGAATCAGACAGAGAGACCCAGTACTTC. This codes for CASSESDRETQYF.

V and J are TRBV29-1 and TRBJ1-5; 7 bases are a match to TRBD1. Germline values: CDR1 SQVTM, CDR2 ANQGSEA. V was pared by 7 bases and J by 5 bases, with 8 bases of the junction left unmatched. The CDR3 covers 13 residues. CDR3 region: CSARTGDDQPQHF. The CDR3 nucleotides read TGCAGCGCTCGAACAGGGGACGATCAGCCCCAGCATTTT.

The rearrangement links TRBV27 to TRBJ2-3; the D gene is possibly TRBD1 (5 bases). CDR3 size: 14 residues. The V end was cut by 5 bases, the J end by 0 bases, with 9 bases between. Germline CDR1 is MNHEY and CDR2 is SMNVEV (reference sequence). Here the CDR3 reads CASSDSASTDTQYF. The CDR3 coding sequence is TGTGCCAGCAGTGACAGTGCTAGCACAGATACGCAGTATTTT.

In DNA form, the CDR3 reads TGTGCCAGCAGCTTAGGAGGGACTTCACCCCTCCACTTT. Translated: CASSLGGTSPLHF. The chain uses TRBV7-3 and TRBJ1-6, with TRBD1 as a possible D gene (5 bases). CDR1 is SGHTA, CDR2 FQGTGA, per germline. V was shortened by 2 bases and J by 9 bases, with 8 bases between the two germline ends. CDR3 size: 13 residues.

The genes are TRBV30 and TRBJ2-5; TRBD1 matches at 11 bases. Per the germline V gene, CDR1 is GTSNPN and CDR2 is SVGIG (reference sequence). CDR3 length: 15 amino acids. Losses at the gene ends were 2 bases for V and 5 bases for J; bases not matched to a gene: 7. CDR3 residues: CAWSQRTGGFETQYF. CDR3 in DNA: TGTGCCTGGAGTCAAAGGACAGGGGGCTTCGAGACCCAGTACTTC. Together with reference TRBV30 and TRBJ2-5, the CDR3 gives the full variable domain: SQTIHQWPATLVQPVGSPLSLECTVEGTSNPNLYWYRQAAGRGLQLLFYSVGIGQISSEVPQNLSASRPQDRQFILSSKKLLLSDSGFYLCAWSQRTGGFETQYFGPGTRLLVL.